The sequence of this T cell receptor (beta chain) was determined in a study of Ad26.COV2.S vaccination and SARS-CoV-2 variants. Turning to the study itself: The vaccine Ad26.COV2.S was put into the muscle once, or twice with 56 days between. Study conclusions and caveats: Researchers reported similar non-spike TCR breadth in vaccine and placebo recipients.

CDR1 is SEHNR, CDR2 FQNEAQ, per germline (reference sequence). The CDR3 runs 14 residues. The germline V and J ends were trimmed by 5 bases and 2 bases, with 13 bases remaining between them. Details on this clone: Its specificity is not known.

The treatment here: over 15 received Ad26.COV2.S at low or high dose, single or two shots; about 5 received placebo; per-sample allocation not given. Sampling took place 63 days after the first vaccine or placebo injection. An Ad26 vector expressing Wuhan-strain SARS-CoV-2 spike constituted the vaccine. Profiling relied on immunoSEQ multiplex PCR, and the TCRdb table lists in-frame clones only, not all of them. This table has 300,000 to 400,000 clones, around 87% appearing once. Here the sequenced sample was peripheral blood, taken in a trial of Ad26.COV2.S vaccine versus placebo. This receptor was identified in a person between 18 and 59 years old who received the Ad26.COV2.S COVID-19 vaccine or a placebo. The chain links TRBV7-9 to TRBJ2-7; D could derive from TRBD1 or TRBD2 (5 bases each). In nucleotides, the CDR3 is TGTGCCAGCAGCCGGGACCCCTGGACCTACGAGCAGTACTTC. Its translation: CASSRDPWTYEQYF.